The 32 T cell receptor beta chains in this list originate from one sample, sequenced in a study of blood T cell repertoires in COVID-19. Libraries were prepared by immunoSEQ multiplex PCR; TCRdb keeps only in-frame clonotypes and omits some of them. The table records approximately 200,000 clones, about 86% of them present only once. Sequencing used peripheral blood. The receptors come from a woman aged 25 to 45 with active or convalescent COVID-19.

This chain connects TRBV19 to TRBJ1-6; TRBD1 matches at 8 bases. V was pared by 9 bases and J by 10 bases, with 8 bases of the junction left unmatched. Germline V gene data show CDR1 as LNHDA and CDR2 as SQIVND (reference sequence). The CDR3 length is 13 residues. CDR3 nucleotide sequence: TGTGCCAGCATGGACAGGGACGGATCACCCCTCCACTTT. Translated, it gives CASMDRDGSPLHF.

This clone was found many times. The CDR3 nucleotides are TGTGCCAGCAGCTTAACTAGCGGGAGCTACGAGCAGTACTTC. It codes for CASSLTSGSYEQYF. This chain joins TRBV7-9 and TRBJ2-7, with 11 bases lining up with TRBD2. Looked up from germline, CDR1 is SEHNR and CDR2 is FQNEAQ (reference sequence). This CDR3 region has 14 residues. Trimming cost V 2 bases and J 3 bases; bases outside gene matches: 0. Variable domain in full (rest from reference TRBV7-9 and TRBJ2-7): DTGVSQNPRHKITKRGQNVTFRCDPISEHNRLYWYRQTLGQGPEFLTYFQNEAQLEKSRLLSDRFSAERPKGSFSTLEIQRTEQGDSAMYLCASSLTSGSYEQYFGPGTRLTVT.

This CDR3 is CASSGGREGRGYTF. The DNA of the CDR3 is TGTGCCAGTAGTGGAGGGCGGGAGGGCCGTGGCTACACCTTC. The rearrangement links TRBV19 to TRBJ1-2; no clear D gene. The germline gives CDR1 LNHDA, CDR2 SQIVND (reference sequence). The CDR3 is 14 amino acids. V was clipped by 5 bases and J by 7 bases, with 17 bases between them.

This clone appeared a single time. The chain couples TRBV5-1 to TRBJ2-2; 8 bases align to TRBD1. Looked up from germline, CDR1 is SGHRS and CDR2 is YFSETQ. The CDR3 loop spans 15 amino acids. Unmatched junction bases numbered 2, after V lost 1 base and J lost 3 bases. This CDR3 reads CASSLSDRDTGELFF. CDR3 bases: TGCGCCAGCAGCTTGTCGGACAGGGACACCGGGGAGCTGTTTTTT.

This clone has only one observation. The V and J genes are TRBV3-1 (or the pseudogene TRBV3-2) and TRBJ2-1, with 14 nucleotides matching TRBD2. V lost 6 bases, J lost 7 bases, and 5 bases stayed unmatched. Per the germline V gene, CDR1 is LGHDT and CDR2 is YNNKEL (reference sequence). The CDR3 loop spans 15 amino acids. CDR3 residues: CASREGTSGRNEQFF. The CDR3, as DNA: TGTGCCAGCAGGGAGGGGACTAGCGGGAGAAATGAGCAGTTCTTC.

This clone appeared once. This chain connects TRBV5-8 to TRBJ2-7; TRBD2 might be the D (6 bases). Germline assignment: CDR1 SGHTS and CDR2 YDEGEE. The CDR3 runs to 15 residues. Trimming cost V 4 bases and J 0 bases, with 14 bases left between them. For the CDR3, the DNA is TGTGCCAGCAGCCGGGGGACCCTTAGCTCCTACGAGCAGTACTTC. This codes for CASSRGTLSSYEQYF.

This chain joins TRBV18 and TRBJ2-3, with D possibly matching TRBD1 (5 bases). The V end lost 0 bases, the J end lost 0 bases, and 10 bases lay between the germline ends. The CDR3 has 16 amino acids. The germline V gene has CDR1 KGHSH and CDR2 LQKENI. The CDR3 DNA reads TGTGCCAGCTCACCACCTAGGGGTAGGAGCACAGATACGCAGTATTTT. Translating gives CASSPPRGRSTDTQYF.

Only a few counts were recorded for this clone. The chain uses TRBV29-1 and TRBJ2-3, with 7 bases that match TRBD1. Losses at the gene ends were 7 bases for V and 0 bases for J; bases not matched to a gene: 4. The CDR3 consists of 13 residues. From germline, CDR1 is SQVTM and CDR2 ANQGSEA. CDR3: CSARQGSTDTQYF. The DNA for the CDR3 is TGCAGCGCCAGACAGGGTAGCACAGATACGCAGTATTTT.

This clone was detected only a few times. Additional DNA sequences in this sample encode the identical CDR3. V gene TRBV7-2 combines with J gene TRBJ2-7; TRBD1 matches 7 bases. Germline lookup yields CDR1 SGHTA and CDR2 FQGNSA. CDR3 length equals 14 residues. V lost 5 bases, J lost 0 bases, and 4 bases stayed unmatched. The CDR3 DNA sequence: TGTGCCAGCAGCCTACAGGGGTCCTCCTACGAGCAGTACTTC. It translates to CASSLQGSSYEQYF.

In its sample, this clone was seen once. The chain links TRBV19 to TRBJ1-1; TRBD1 is a possible D gene (5 bases). Germline assignment: CDR1 LNHDA and CDR2 SQIVND (reference sequence). CDR3 length: 13 amino acids. The germline V and J ends were trimmed by 7 bases and 1 base, with 10 bases remaining between them. CDR3 bases: TGTGCCAGTACCCCGGGGGGGAACACTGAAGCTTTCTTT. Translating gives CASTPGGNTEAFF.

This chain connects TRBV27 to TRBJ2-3, with D possibly matching TRBD1 (6 bases). There are 16 residues in the CDR3. Germline V gene sequence: CDR1 MNHEY, CDR2 SMNVEV (reference sequence). Trimming removed 1 base at V and 6 bases at J, with 17 bases between. As DNA, the CDR3 is TGTGCCAGCAGTTTATTTCTTGGGACACTCCCCGATACGCAGTATTTT. Its translation: CASSLFLGTLPDTQYF.

This chain connects TRBV27 to TRBJ2-5, with a tentative D call TRBD2 (6 bases). Trimming pared 6 bases from V and 9 bases from J, leaving 26 bases between. This CDR3 has 16 amino acids. The germline CDR1 and CDR2 sequences are MNHEY and SMNVEV (reference sequence). As DNA, the CDR3 is TGTGCCAGCAGCAATCCCGGAGACACGGGGGTCACAGCCCAGTACTTC. Translation: CASSNPGDTGVTAQYF.

Regarding this clone: Other DNA sequences of this sample code for an identical CDR3. This chain joins TRBV19 and TRBJ2-1; 8 positions match TRBD2. The germline V gene has CDR1 LNHDA and CDR2 SQIVND (reference sequence). The CDR3 extends over 15 amino acids. V gave up 3 bases and J gave up 4 bases; unmatched junction bases: 5. The CDR3 spells CASSIGTRGYNEQFF. The CDR3 DNA reads as TGTGCCAGTAGTATCGGGACTAGGGGTTACAATGAGCAGTTCTTC.

V usage is TRBV5-5 and J usage is TRBJ1-5; D unclear. The germline V and J ends were trimmed by 2 bases and 5 bases, with 11 bases remaining between them. The germline V gene encodes CDR1 SGHKS and CDR2 YYEKEE (reference sequence). CDR3 length: 14 amino acids. The CDR3 region is CASSLWVGDQPQHF. The CDR3 bases are TGTGCCAGCAGCTTATGGGTCGGGGATCAGCCCCAGCATTTT.

The V and J genes are TRBV7-6 and TRBJ2-3, with 8 bases aligning to TRBD2. CDR1 and CDR2 from the germline V gene are SGHVS and FNYEAQ. The V segment lost 1 base and the J segment 0 bases; nucleotides outside the gene matches: 0. CDR3 length: 15 amino acids. The CDR3 reads CASSLGLASTDTQYF. The CDR3 region has the DNA TGTGCCAGCAGCTTAGGACTAGCGAGCACAGATACGCAGTATTTT.

This rearrangement joins TRBV6-4 to TRBJ1-4; D possibly corresponds to TRBD1 (5 bases). CDR1 is MRHNA and CDR2 is SNTAGT in the germline V gene. Trimming removed 5 bases at V and 8 bases at J, with 12 bases between. The CDR3 is 13 amino acids. The CDR3 nucleotides read TGTGCCAGCAGTCAGGGTGAGAAAGAAAAACTGTTTTTT. The encoded protein is CASSQGEKEKLFF.

The chain links TRBV5-1 to TRBJ2-7, with 7 bases identical to TRBD1. The ends lost 0 bases at V and 1 base at J; junction bases unmatched: 4. The CDR3 spans 15 residues. CDR1 is SGHRS and CDR2 is YFSETQ in the germline V gene. The CDR3 loop reads CASSLAGQNSYEQYF. The CDR3 DNA reads TGCGCCAGCAGCTTGGCGGGACAGAATTCCTACGAGCAGTACTTC.

This chain joins TRBV15 and TRBJ2-7, with a tentative D call TRBD2 (6 bases). The CDR3 contains 17 residues. Germline V gives CDR1 LNHNV, CDR2 YYDKDF (reference sequence). Trimming left V 0 bases short and J 9 bases short, with 24 bases between. The chain's CDR3 is CATSRDHRRGNAFWQYF. The CDR3, as DNA: TGTGCCACCAGCAGAGATCATCGTCGGGGGAACGCATTTTGGCAGTACTTC.

The chain combines TRBV19 with TRBJ2-1; tentatively, D is TRBD2 (5 bases). There are 16 residues in the CDR3. V was pared by 0 bases and J by 2 bases, with 11 bases between. Germline CDR1 and CDR2: LNHDA and SQIVND (reference sequence). The CDR3 nucleotides read TGTGCCAGTAGTATAGATGCCGGGGTCCCCTACAATGAGCAGTTCTTC. This encodes CASSIDAGVPYNEQFF. The full variable domain, rest sourced from reference TRBV19 and TRBJ2-1, is DGGITQSPKYLFRKEGQNVTLSCEQNLNHDAMYWYRQDPGQGLRLIYYSQIVNDFQKGDIAEGYSVSREKKESFPLTVTSAQKNPTAFYLCASSIDAGVPYNEQFFGPGTRLTVL.

This chain joins TRBV3-1 (or the pseudogene TRBV3-2) and TRBJ1-5, with 9 nucleotides matching TRBD1. CDR1 LGHDT and CDR2 YNNKEL come from the germline V gene (reference sequence). The V gene end was trimmed by 3 bases and the J gene end by 3 bases; junction bases not matched to a gene: 6. CDR3 length: 16 residues. In DNA, the CDR3 is TGTGCCAGCAGCCACGACAGGACAGGGGCCAATCAGCCCCAGCATTTT. It yields the protein CASSHDRTGANQPQHF.

This chain links TRBV4-1 with TRBJ2-5; D is perhaps TRBD2 (5 bases). Germline values: CDR1 MGHRA, CDR2 YSYEKL. The CDR3 is 14 residues long. The V and J ends lost 4 bases and 5 bases respectively, with 14 bases between them. CDR3 coding DNA: TGCGCCAGCAGCCCAATACACCCGGGGGAGACCCAGTACTTC. Residues: CASSPIHPGETQYF.

This sequence joins TRBV5-4 and TRBJ2-3, with 7 bases that match TRBD1. The ends lost 4 bases at V and 1 base at J; junction bases unmatched: 9. The CDR3 totals 16 residues. CDR1 is SGHNT, CDR2 YYREEE, per germline (reference sequence). CDR3 amino acids: CASSHSRDRGTDTQYF. In DNA form, the CDR3 reads TGTGCCAGCAGCCACTCCCGGGACAGAGGCACAGATACGCAGTATTTT.

The chain uses TRBV19 and TRBJ2-2, with D perhaps TRBD1 (5 bases). Trimming stripped 6 bases from V and 4 bases from J, with 18 bases between. Germline CDR1 reads LNHDA; CDR2 reads SQIVND (reference sequence). This CDR3 has 16 residues. CDR3 DNA sequence: TGTGCCAGTAGCCTAGGGGCAGGTATGGTCACCGGGGAGCTGTTTTTT. Residues: CASSLGAGMVTGELFF.

This chain uses TRBV14 with TRBJ2-1, with TRBD2 matching over 10 bases. Germline V CDR1 and CDR2: SGHDN, FVKESK. V dropped 0 bases and J dropped 7; count of bases not matched to a gene: 3. The CDR3 runs 15 residues. The CDR3 region has the DNA TGTGCCAGCAGCCAAGAAAGGGGACTAGCGAATGAGCAGTTCTTC. It translates to CASSQERGLANEQFF.

V usage is TRBV7-9 and J usage is TRBJ1-2; 12 bases agree with TRBD1. CDR1 SEHNR and CDR2 FQNEAQ come from the germline V gene (reference sequence). CDR3 length: 13 amino acids. Germline trimming cut 6 bases from V and 9 bases from J; bases unmatched to any gene: 5. CDR3 in amino acids: CASRDGTGGSYTF. In DNA form, the CDR3 reads TGTGCCAGCAGGGACGGGACAGGGGGCAGCTACACCTTC.

The CDR3 region has the DNA TGTGCCAGCAGCCGCAGGGGTTCATTAGAGGGTTCACCCCTCCACTTT. It is translated as CASSRRGSLEGSPLHF. The chain recombines TRBV11-3 with TRBJ1-6, with D perhaps matching TRBD1 (6 bases). CDR3 length equals 16 residues. Deletions cut 5 bases from V and 9 bases from J, with 20 bases between. Germline CDR1 SGHNT, CDR2 YENEEA.

V gene TRBV9 combines with J gene TRBJ1-1; TRBD1 matches 12 bases. CDR3 length: 16 amino acids. Germline V gives CDR1 SGDLS, CDR2 YYNGEE. The V and J ends lost 4 bases and 5 bases, in that order; junction bases with no gene match: 9. CDR3 in DNA: TGTGCCAGCAGCCCGGCCGGGACAGGGGGCAATACTGAAGCTTTCTTT. It translates to CASSPAGTGGNTEAFF.

The gene calls are TRBV11-3 and TRBJ1-5; D is undetermined. There are 13 residues in the CDR3. Germline values: CDR1 SGHNT, CDR2 YENEEA. With 6 bases removed from V and 7 bases from J, the gap between germline ends came to 13 bases. The CDR3 sequence is CASSLKAEQPQHF. CDR3 coding DNA: TGTGCCAGCAGTTTAAAGGCGGAGCAGCCCCAGCATTTT. The whole variable domain, filled in from reference TRBV11-3 and TRBJ1-5, reads EAGVVQSPRYKIIEKKQPVAFWCNPISGHNTLYWYLQNLGQGPELLIRYENEEAVDDSQLPKDRFSAERLKGVDSTLKIQPAELGDSAVYLCASSLKAEQPQHFGDGTRLSIL.

This chain uses TRBV5-6 with TRBJ2-5; TRBD1 agrees at 7 bases. The CDR3 has 14 residues. The trim removed 1 base at V and 4 bases at J, leaving 4 bases unmatched. The germline gives CDR1 SGHDT, CDR2 YYEEEE. The CDR3: CASSLRGGAETQYF. In DNA form, the CDR3 reads TGTGCCAGCAGCTTGCGAGGGGGCGCAGAGACCCAGTACTTC.

The J gene is TRBJ1-1, the V gene TRBV19, with a possible D match to TRBD1 (5 bases). CDR3 size: 15 residues. With 3 bases removed from V and 1 base from J, the gap between germline ends came to 12 bases. CDR1 LNHDA and CDR2 SQIVND come from the germline V gene (reference sequence). The CDR3 is CASSMDGTSNTEAFF. The DNA of the CDR3 is TGTGCCAGTAGTATGGATGGGACTTCGAACACTGAAGCTTTCTTT.

V usage is TRBV5-1 and J usage is TRBJ2-5; TRBD1 aligns across 9 bases. CDR1 is SGHRS and CDR2 is YFSETQ in the germline V gene. V gave up 4 bases and J gave up 3 bases; unmatched junction bases: 1. The CDR3 sequence is 13 residues long. The chain's CDR3 is CASSRDREETQYF. CDR3 DNA sequence: TGCGCCAGCAGCAGGGACAGGGAAGAGACCCAGTACTTC.

This clone was counted only a few times. V gene TRBV11-2 combines with J gene TRBJ2-1; 11 bases agree with TRBD2. With 3 bases clipped from V and 13 bases from J, the junction kept 11 bases outside the gene matches. CDR3 length: 15 amino acids. Germline CDR1 reads SGHAT; CDR2 reads FQNNGV. CDR3 in amino acids: CASSFGSGRAREQFF. CDR3 in DNA: TGTGCCAGCAGCTTTGGTAGCGGGAGGGCCCGGGAACAGTTCTTC.